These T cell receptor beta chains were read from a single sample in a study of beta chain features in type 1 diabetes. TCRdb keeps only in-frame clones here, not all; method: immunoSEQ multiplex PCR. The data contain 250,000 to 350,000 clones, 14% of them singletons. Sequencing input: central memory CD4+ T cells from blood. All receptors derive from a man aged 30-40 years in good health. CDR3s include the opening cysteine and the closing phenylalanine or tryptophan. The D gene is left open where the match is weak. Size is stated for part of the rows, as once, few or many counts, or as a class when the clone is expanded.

CATSRDRGSGNTIYF	TGTGCCACCAGCAGAGATCGGGGGTCTGGAAACACCATATATTTT	-	-	TRBV15	TRBJ1-3
CASSPLAGIYNEQFF	TGTGCCAGCAGCCCACTAGCGGGGATCTACAATGAGCAGTTCTTC	TRBD2	-	TRBV14	TRBJ2-1
CASSQEVGVETQYF	TGCGCCAGCAGCCAAGAGGTCGGGGTCGAGACCCAGTACTTC	-	-	TRBV4-3	TRBJ2-5
CASSSHGQGNYGYTF	TGTGCCAGCAGTTCCCACGGACAGGGGAACTATGGCTACACCTTC	TRBD1	-	TRBV28	TRBJ1-2
CASSVNGGTGKETQYF	TGTGCCAGCAGCGTCAACGGGGGGACAGGGAAAGAGACCCAGTACTTC	TRBD1	-	TRBV11-2	TRBJ2-5
CASSPVTDTQYF	TGTGCCAGCAGCCCAGTCACAGATACGCAGTATTTT	-	few	TRBV6-6	TRBJ2-3
CASSTSGGARSQYF	TGTGCCAGCTCAACTAGCGGGGGGGCTCGGTCCCAGTACTTC	TRBD2	few	TRBV10-3	TRBJ2-5
CASSSRRDRNNEQFF	TGTGCCAGCAGTTCTCGGAGGGACAGGAACAATGAGCAGTTCTTC	TRBD1	-	TRBV11-3	TRBJ2-1
CASSPGQNTDTQYF	TGTGCCAGCTCACCAGGACAAAACACAGATACGCAGTATTTT	-	-	TRBV18	TRBJ2-3
CASSSGQSSGANVLTF	TGTGCCAGCAGCTCAGGACAGTCCTCTGGGGCCAACGTCCTGACTTTC	-	-	TRBV7-3	TRBJ2-6
CASSQGSTGGDTEAFF	TGCGCCAGCAGCCAAGGTTCAACAGGAGGGGACACTGAAGCTTTCTTT	-	few	TRBV4-1	TRBJ1-1
CASSSSGSEQYF	TGTGCCAGCAGCTCGTCAGGGTCCGAGCAGTACTTC	-	few	TRBV28	TRBJ2-7
CASSYAGTGYTF	TGTGCCAGCAGTTACGCAGGGACAGGCTACACCTTC	-	few	TRBV6-5	TRBJ1-2
CASSQEKGGPADTQYF	TGCGCCAGCAGCCAAGAAAAGGGGGGGCCGGCAGATACGCAGTATTTT	-	-	TRBV4-3	TRBJ2-3
CASSGGQGPYGYTF	TGTGCCAGCAGCGGTGGCCAGGGGCCCTATGGCTACACCTTC	-	once	TRBV4-2	TRBJ1-2
CASSPKRVWETQYF	TGTGCCAGCAGTCCTAAGCGGGTATGGGAGACCCAGTACTTC	-	-	TRBV27	TRBJ2-5
CASSDPGTGNTGELFF	TGCGCCAGCAGCGATCCCGGGACGGGTAACACCGGGGAGCTGTTTTTT	-	few	TRBV5-1	TRBJ2-2
CASIRAGPTDTQYF	TGTGCCAGCATCCGAGCGGGACCAACAGATACGCAGTATTTT	TRBD2	-	TRBV7-9	TRBJ2-3
CASSLGRGQETQYF	TGTGCCAGCAGCTTGGGTAGGGGGCAAGAGACCCAGTACTTC	-	-	TRBV11-1	TRBJ2-5
CASSEQGAADTQYF	TGTGCCAGCAGCGAACAGGGGGCAGCTGATACGCAGTATTTT	TRBD1	few	TRBV9	TRBJ2-3
CASKAGPSGANVLTF	TGTGCCAGCAAGGCAGGCCCCTCTGGGGCCAACGTCCTGACTTTC	-	-	TRBV6-5	TRBJ2-6
CASSLGGLGTYEQYF	TGTGCCAGCAGCTTGGGGGGACTGGGAACCTACGAGCAGTACTTC	-	-	TRBV5-8	TRBJ2-7
CASSQASAGSSYEQYF	TGTGCCAGCAGCCAAGCAAGTGCAGGGTCCTCCTACGAGCAGTACTTC	-	few	TRBV14	TRBJ2-7
CASSLDLAGVGNTGELFF	TGTGCCAGCAGCTTGGACCTAGCGGGGGTCGGGAACACCGGGGAGCTGTTTTTT	TRBD2	-	TRBV5-8	TRBJ2-2
CASSSTSRGWGTEAFF	TGTGCCAGCAGCTCCACAAGCAGGGGGTGGGGCACTGAAGCTTTCTTT	TRBD1	-	TRBV7-8	TRBJ1-1
CASSHGTGSEGYTF	TGCGCCAGCAGCCACGGGACAGGGAGTGAGGGCTACACCTTC	TRBD1	-	TRBV5-1	TRBJ1-2
CASSFLTSGKSGELFF	TGCGCCAGCAGCTTCCTGACTAGCGGGAAATCCGGGGAGCTGTTTTTT	TRBD2	few	TRBV5-1	TRBJ2-2
CASSLGQASYEQYF	TGCGCCAGCAGCTTGGGACAGGCCTCCTACGAGCAGTACTTC	-	few	TRBV5-1	TRBJ2-7
CASRRDVRQFF	TGTGCCAGCAGAAGGGACGTCAGACAGTTCTTC	-	few	TRBV5-8	TRBJ2-1
CAISEFNRRGLGAFF	TGTGCCATCAGTGAGTTTAACAGAAGAGGGTTGGGAGCTTTCTTT	-	few	TRBV10-3	TRBJ1-1
CASSLALALEIQTLNTEAFF	TGTGCCAGCAGCTTAGCGCTAGCCTTGGAGATCCAAACGTTGAACACTGAAGCTTTCTTT	-	few	TRBV7-2	TRBJ1-1
CASSLVGTNTDTQYF	TGTGCCAGCAGCTTAGTTGGGACTAACACAGATACGCAGTATTTT	TRBD2	few	TRBV7-9	TRBJ2-3
CASSYGVGDDQPQHF	TGTGCCAGCAGTTACGGGGTAGGGGACGATCAGCCCCAGCATTTT	-	-	TRBV6-6	TRBJ1-5
CASSPPGTEYGYTF	TGTGCCAGCTCACCACCCGGGACAGAGTATGGCTACACCTTC	TRBD1	-	TRBV18	TRBJ1-2
CASSKRRGVGSTEAFF	TGTGCCAGCAGCAAGAGAAGGGGGGTTGGGTCCACTGAAGCTTTCTTT	-	few	TRBV7-7	TRBJ1-1
CASSREKGYGYTF	TGTGCCAGCAGCCGAGAGAAGGGGTATGGCTACACCTTC	-	many	TRBV14	TRBJ1-2
CASSFSQSSGANVLTF	TGTGCCAGCAGCTTTTCGCAAAGCTCTGGGGCCAACGTCCTGACTTTC	-	few	TRBV5-4	TRBJ2-6
CASSFVHEQYF	TGTGCCAGCAGCTTTGTCCACGAGCAGTACTTC	-	few	TRBV13	TRBJ2-7
CAYGQPQHF	TGTGCCTACGGGCAGCCCCAGCATTTT	-	-	TRBV30	TRBJ1-5
CASSRGGGLLQEQFF	TGTGCCAGCAGCAGAGGGGGTGGACTACTTCAAGAGCAGTTCTTC	-	once	TRBV9	TRBJ2-1
CASSHRVQKEAFF	TGTGCCAGCAGCCACAGGGTCCAAAAGGAAGCTTTCTTT	-	-	TRBV7-9	TRBJ1-1
CASSIQGQRNTDTQYF	TGTGCCAGCAGCATACAGGGACAGAGAAACACAGATACGCAGTATTTT	TRBD1	few	TRBV7-2	TRBJ2-3
CASSDVQGGYGYTF	TGTGCCAGCAGTGACGTACAGGGTGGCTATGGCTACACCTTC	-	-	TRBV6-1	TRBJ1-2